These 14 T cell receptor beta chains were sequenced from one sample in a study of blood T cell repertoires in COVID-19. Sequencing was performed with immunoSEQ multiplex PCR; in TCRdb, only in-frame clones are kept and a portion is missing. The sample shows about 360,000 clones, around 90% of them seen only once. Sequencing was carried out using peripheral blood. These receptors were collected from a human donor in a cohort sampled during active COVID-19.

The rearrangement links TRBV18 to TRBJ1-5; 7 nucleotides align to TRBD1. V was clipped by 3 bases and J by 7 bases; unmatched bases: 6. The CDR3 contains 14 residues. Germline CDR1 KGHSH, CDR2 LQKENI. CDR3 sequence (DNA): TGTGCCAGCTCACCTGACAGGGTGCGGCAGCCCCAGCATTTT. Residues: CASSPDRVRQPQHF.

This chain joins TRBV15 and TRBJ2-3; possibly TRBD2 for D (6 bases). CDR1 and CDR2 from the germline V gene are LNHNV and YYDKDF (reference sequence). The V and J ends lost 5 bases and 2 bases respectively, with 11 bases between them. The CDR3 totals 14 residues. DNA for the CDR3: TGTGCCACCAGCCTGGGGGGAATCACAGATACGCAGTATTTT. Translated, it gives CATSLGGITDTQYF.

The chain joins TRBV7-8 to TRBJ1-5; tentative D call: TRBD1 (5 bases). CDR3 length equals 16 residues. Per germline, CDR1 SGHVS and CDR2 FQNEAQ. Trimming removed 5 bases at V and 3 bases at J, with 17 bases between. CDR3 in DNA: TGTGCCAGCAGCCCCCGTGCGCGGGGGTCCAATCAGCCCCAGCATTTT. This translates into CASSPRARGSNQPQHF.

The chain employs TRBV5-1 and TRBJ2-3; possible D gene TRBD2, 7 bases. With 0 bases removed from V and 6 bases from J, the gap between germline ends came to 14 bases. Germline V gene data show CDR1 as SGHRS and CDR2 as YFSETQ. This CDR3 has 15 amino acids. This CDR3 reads CASSLAGGDGDTQYF. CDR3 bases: TGCGCCAGCAGCTTGGCGGGGGGCGATGGGGATACGCAGTATTTT.

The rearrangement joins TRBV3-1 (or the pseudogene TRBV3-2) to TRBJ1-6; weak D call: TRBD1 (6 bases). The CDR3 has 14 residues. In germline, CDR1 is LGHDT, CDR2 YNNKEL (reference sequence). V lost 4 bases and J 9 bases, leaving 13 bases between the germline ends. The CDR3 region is CASSRTDSSSPLHF. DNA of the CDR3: TGTGCCAGCAGCCGAACGGACAGTAGTTCACCCCTCCACTTT.

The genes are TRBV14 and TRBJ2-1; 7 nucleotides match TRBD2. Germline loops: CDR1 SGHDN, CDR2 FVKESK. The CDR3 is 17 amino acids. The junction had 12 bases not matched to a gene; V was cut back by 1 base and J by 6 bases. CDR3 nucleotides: TGTGCCAGCAGCCAAGGCGGGAGAACCATTAAGAGCAATGAGCAGTTCTTC. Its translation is CASSQGGRTIKSNEQFF.

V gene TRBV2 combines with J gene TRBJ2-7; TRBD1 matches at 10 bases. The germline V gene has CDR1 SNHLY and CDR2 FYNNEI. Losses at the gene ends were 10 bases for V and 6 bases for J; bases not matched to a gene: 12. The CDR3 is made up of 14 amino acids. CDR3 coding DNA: TGTGCCACCCGCGACAGGGGGCGCGAGGGCGAGCAGTACTTC. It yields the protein CATRDRGREGEQYF.

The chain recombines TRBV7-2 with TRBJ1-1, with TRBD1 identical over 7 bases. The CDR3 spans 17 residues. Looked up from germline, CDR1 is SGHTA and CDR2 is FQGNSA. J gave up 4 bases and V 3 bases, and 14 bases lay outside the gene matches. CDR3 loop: CASSLRMTGKGGTEAFF. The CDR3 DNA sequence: TGTGCCAGCAGCTTGAGAATGACAGGGAAAGGGGGCACTGAAGCTTTCTTT.

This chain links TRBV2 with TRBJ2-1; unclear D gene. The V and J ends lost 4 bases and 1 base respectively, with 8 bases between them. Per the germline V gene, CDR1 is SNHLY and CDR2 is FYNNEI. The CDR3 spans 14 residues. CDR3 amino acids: CASSVIESYNEQFF. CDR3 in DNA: TGTGCCAGCAGTGTAATAGAGTCCTACAATGAGCAGTTCTTC.

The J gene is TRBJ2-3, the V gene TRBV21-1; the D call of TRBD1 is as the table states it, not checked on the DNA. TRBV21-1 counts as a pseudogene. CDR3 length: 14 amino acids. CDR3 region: CASSPRGTADTQYF. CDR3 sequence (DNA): TGTGCCAGCAGCCCACGAGGGACAGCAGATACGCAGTATTTT.

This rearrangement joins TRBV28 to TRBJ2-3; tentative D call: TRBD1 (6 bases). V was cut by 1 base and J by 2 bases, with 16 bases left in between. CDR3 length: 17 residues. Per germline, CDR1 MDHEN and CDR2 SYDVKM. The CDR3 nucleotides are TGTGCCAGCAGTTTATTAGAGGCAGGGGAGACCACAGATACGCAGTATTTT. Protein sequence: CASSLLEAGETTDTQYF.

CDR3 sequence (DNA): TGTGCCAGCAGCCTAGGGGAGGACAATGAGCAGTTCTTC. It yields the protein CASSLGEDNEQFF. The rearrangement uses TRBV7-3 and TRBJ2-1; weak D call: TRBD2 (6 bases). V was cut by 5 bases and J by 5 bases, with 10 bases left in between. The germline V gene has CDR1 SGHTA and CDR2 FQGTGA. This CDR3 comprises 13 residues. The full variable domain, rest sourced from reference TRBV7-3 and TRBJ2-1, is GAGVSQTPSNKVTEKGKYVELRCDPISGHTALYWYRQSLGQGPEFLIYFQGTGAADDSGLPNDRFFAVRPEGSVSTLKIQRTERGDSAVYLCASSLGEDNEQFFGPGTRLTVL.

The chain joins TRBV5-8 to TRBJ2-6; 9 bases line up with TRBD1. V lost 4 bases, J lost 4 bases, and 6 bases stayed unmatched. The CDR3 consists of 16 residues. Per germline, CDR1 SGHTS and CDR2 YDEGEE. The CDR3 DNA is TGTGCCAGCAGCCCATACAGGGGGCGGGGGGCCAACGTCCTGACTTTC. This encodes CASSPYRGRGANVLTF.

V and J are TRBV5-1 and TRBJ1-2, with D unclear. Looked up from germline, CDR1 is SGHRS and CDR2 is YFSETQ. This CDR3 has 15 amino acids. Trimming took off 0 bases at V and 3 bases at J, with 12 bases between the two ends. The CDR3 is CASSLDGGPDYGYTF. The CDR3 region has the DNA TGCGCCAGCAGCTTGGATGGAGGCCCCGACTATGGCTACACCTTC.